This T cell receptor beta chain is from a study of liver allograft versus peripheral blood T cells. Turning to the study itself: Intrahepatic T cell receptor repertoires from transplanted livers were compared against repertoires in recipients' peripheral blood. General study points: Reportedly, the T cell receptor repertoires present inside liver allografts differed from those in peripheral blood.

In its sample, this clonotype is large. Its antigen is unidentified. The CDR3 sequence is 13 residues long. The germline gives CDR1 SQVTM, CDR2 ANQGSEA. Trimming left V 7 bases short and J 2 bases short, with 11 bases between. TCRdb re-derived calls from the reads in MiXCR, one entry per CDR3 protein. The table has around 1,900 distinct CDR3 sequences, around 15% seen once. This clonotype was sampled from a human patient who had a liver transplant. The graft donor may have given rise to some T cells. The chain links TRBV29-1 to TRBJ1-4; the D gene is possibly TRBD1 (5 bases). The CDR3 sequence: CSGGGGTNEKLFF. Here the CDR3 DNA reads TGCAGCGGGGGCGGGGGGACTAATGAAAAACTGTTTTTT.